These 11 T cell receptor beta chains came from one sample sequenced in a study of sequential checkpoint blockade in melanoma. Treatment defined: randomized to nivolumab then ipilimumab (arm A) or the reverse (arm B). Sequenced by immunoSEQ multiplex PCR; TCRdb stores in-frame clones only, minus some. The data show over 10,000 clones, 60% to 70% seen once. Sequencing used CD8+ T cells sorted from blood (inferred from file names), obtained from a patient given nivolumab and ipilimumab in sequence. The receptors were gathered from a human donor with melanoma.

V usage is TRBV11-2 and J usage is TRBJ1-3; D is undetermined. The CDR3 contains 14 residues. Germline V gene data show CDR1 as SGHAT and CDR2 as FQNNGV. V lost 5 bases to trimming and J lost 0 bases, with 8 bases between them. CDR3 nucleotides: TGTGCCAGCAGCCCCGAGTCCTCTGGAAACACCATATATTTT. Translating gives CASSPESSGNTIYF.

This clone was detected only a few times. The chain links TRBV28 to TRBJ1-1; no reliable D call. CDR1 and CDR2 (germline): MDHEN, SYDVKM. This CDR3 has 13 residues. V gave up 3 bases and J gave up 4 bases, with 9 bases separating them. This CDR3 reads CASSLTQSTEAFF. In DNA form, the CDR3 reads TGTGCCAGCAGTTTGACTCAGTCCACTGAAGCTTTCTTT. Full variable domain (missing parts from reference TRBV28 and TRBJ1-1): DVKVTQSSRYLVKRTGEKVFLECVQDMDHENMFWYRQDPGLGLRLIYFSYDVKMKEKGDIPEGYSVSREKKERFSLILESASTNQTSMYLCASSLTQSTEAFFGQGTRLTVV.

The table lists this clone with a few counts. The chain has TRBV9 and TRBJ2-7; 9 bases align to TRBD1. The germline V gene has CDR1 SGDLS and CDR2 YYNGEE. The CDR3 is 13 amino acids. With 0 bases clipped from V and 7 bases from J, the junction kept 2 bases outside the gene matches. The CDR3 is CASSVGTGVEQYF. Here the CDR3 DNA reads TGTGCCAGCAGCGTAGGGACAGGGGTTGAGCAGTACTTC. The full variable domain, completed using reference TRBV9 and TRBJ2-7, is DSGVTQTPKHLITATGQRVTLRCSPRSGDLSVYWYQQSLDQGLQFLIQYYNGEERAKGNILERFSAQQFPDLHSELNLSSLELGDSALYFCASSVGTGVEQYFGPGTRLTVT.

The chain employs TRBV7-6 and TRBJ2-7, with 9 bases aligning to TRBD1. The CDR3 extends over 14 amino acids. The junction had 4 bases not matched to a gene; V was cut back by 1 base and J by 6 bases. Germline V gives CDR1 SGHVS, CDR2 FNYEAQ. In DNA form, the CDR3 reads TGTGCCAGCAGCTTAGGGGGACAGGGATTCGAGCAGTACTTC. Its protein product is CASSLGGQGFEQYF.

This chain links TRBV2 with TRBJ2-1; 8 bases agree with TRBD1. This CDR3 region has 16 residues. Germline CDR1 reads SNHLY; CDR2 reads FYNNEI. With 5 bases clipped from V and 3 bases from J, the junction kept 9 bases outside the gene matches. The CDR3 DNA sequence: TGTGCCAGCAGTACCCAGGGGGACAGGTTCTACAATGAGCAGTTCTTC. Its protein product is CASSTQGDRFYNEQFF.

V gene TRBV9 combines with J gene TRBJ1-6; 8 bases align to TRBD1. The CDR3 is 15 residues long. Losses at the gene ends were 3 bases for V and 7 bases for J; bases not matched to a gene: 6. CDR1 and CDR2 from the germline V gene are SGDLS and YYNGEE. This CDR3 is CASSGTGSSNSPLHF. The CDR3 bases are TGTGCCAGCAGCGGGACAGGGTCCTCGAATTCACCCCTCCACTTT.

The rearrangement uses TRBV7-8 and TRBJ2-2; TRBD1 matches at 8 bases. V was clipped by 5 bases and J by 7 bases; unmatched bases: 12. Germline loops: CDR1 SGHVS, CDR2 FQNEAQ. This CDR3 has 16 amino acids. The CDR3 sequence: CASSQTTGEVVGELFF. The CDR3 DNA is TGTGCCAGCAGCCAGACGACAGGGGAAGTCGTCGGGGAGCTGTTTTTT. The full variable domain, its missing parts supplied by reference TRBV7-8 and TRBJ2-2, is GAGVSQSPRYKVAKRGQDVALRCDPISGHVSLFWYQQALGQGPEFLTYFQNEAQLDKSGLPSDRFFAERPEGSVSTLKIQRTQQEDSAVYLCASSQTTGEVVGELFFGEGSRLTVL.

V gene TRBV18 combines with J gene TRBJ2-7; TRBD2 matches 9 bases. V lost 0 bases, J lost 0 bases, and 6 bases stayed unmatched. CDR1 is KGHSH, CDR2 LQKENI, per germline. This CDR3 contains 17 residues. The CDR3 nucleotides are TGTGCCAGCTCACCACCCGCTAGCGGGGTTATCTCCTACGAGCAGTACTTC. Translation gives CASSPPASGVISYEQYF.

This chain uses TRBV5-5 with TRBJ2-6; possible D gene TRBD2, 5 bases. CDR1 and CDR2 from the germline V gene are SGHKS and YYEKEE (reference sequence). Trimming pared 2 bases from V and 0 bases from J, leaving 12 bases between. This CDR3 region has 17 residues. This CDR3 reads CASSFLAPRSGANVLTF. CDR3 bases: TGTGCCAGCAGCTTCCTAGCCCCGCGCTCTGGGGCCAACGTCCTGACTTTC.

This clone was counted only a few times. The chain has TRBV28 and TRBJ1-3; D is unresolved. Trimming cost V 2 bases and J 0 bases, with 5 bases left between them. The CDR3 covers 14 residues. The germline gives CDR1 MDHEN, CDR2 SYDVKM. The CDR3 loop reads CASSLGTSGNTIYF. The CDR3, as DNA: TGTGCCAGCAGTTTAGGCACCTCTGGAAACACCATATATTTT.

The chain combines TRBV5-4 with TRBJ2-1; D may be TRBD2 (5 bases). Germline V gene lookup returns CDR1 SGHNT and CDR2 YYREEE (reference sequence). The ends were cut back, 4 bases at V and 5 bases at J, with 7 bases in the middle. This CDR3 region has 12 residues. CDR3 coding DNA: TGTGCCAGCAGCCCCGGGAACAATGAGCAGTTCTTC. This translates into CASSPGNNEQFF. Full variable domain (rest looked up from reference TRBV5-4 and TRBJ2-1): ETGVTQSPTHLIKTRGQQVTLRCSSQSGHNTVSWYQQALGQGPQFIFQYYREEENGRGNFPPRFSGLQFPNYSSELNVNALELDDSALYLCASSPGNNEQFFGPGTRLTVL.